This T cell receptor (beta chain) was recovered during a study of regulatory T cells in long-lasting Graves disease. About the study: Graves' patients (newly diagnosed) had been on antithyroid drugs under 3 months.

The sample holds many counts of this clonotype. Its matching antigen is unknown. Study observations and caveats: Persistent patients shared some 2,500 public clonotypes among themselves. Newly diagnosed patients shared fewer, at about a thousand.

Building of the TCR beta libraries involved iRepertoire HTBI primers and Arm-PCR of CDR3 regions. MiXCR, run by TCRdb on the multiplex PCR reads, gives a single entry per CDR3 protein. Altogether roughly 410,000 distinct CDR3 sequences are present, around 16% being singletons, with the ten largest covering approximately 7.8%. The V end lost 3 bases, the J end lost 5 bases, and 15 bases lay between the germline ends. The CDR3 covers 15 residues. CDR1 and CDR2 (germline): SGHVS, FQNEAQ. Time point described: newly diagnosed GD, antithyroid drugs for less than 3 months. Extracted RNA from PBMCs served as the source of the TCR library. The same data also went into a second study, on T cells in Graves' hyperthyroidism and ophthalmopathy. Per that paper: First-round RT-PCR with HTBI primers amplified the TCR CDR3 region.

The input for sequencing was peripheral blood mononuclear cells (PBMCs), taken at new diagnosis, from a patient treated with antithyroid drugs. This receptor was obtained from a woman in her thirties or forties with Graves disease. The chain employs TRBV7-8 and TRBJ2-3, with D perhaps matching TRBD1 or TRBD2 (5 bases each). The CDR3 DNA reads as TGTGCCAGCAGCTTCGGGTTCGGGGCCGGAGATACGCAGTATTTT. Its translation is CASSFGFGAGDTQYF.